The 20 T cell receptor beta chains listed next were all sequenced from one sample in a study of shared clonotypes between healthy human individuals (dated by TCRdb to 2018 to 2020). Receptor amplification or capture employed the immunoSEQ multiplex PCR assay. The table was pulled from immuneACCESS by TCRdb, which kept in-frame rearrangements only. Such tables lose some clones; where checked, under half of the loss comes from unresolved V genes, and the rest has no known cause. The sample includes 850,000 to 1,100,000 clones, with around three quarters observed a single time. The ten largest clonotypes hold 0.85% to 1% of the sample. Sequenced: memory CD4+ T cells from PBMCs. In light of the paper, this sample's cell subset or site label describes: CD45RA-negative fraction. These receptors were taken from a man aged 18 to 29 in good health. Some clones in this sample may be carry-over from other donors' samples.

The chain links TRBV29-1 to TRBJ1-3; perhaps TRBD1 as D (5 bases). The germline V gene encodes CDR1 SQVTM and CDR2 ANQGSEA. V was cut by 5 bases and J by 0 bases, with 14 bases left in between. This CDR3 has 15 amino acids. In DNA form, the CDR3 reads TGCAGCGTTCGTCCGGACACAAACTCTGGAAACACCATATATTTT. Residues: CSVRPDTNSGNTIYF.

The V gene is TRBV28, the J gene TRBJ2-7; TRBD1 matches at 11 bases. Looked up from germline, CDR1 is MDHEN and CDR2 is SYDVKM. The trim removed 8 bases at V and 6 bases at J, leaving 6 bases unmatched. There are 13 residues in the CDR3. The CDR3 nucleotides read TGTGCCAGCGAATCCGGGACAGGGGGCGAGCAGTACTTC. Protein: CASESGTGGEQYF.

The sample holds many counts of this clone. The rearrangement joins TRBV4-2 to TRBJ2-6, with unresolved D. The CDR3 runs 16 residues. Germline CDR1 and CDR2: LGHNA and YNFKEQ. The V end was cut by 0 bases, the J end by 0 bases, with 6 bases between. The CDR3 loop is CASSQDSYSGANVLTF. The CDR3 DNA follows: TGTGCCAGCAGCCAAGACTCCTACTCTGGGGCCAACGTCCTGACTTTC.

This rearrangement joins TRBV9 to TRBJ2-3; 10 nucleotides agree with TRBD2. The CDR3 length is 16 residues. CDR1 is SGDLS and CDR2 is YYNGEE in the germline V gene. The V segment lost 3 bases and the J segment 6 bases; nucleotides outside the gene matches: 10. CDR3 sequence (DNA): TGTGCCAGCAGCGCCGGACTAGCGGTTGCGCGGGATACGCAGTATTTT. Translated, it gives CASSAGLAVARDTQYF.

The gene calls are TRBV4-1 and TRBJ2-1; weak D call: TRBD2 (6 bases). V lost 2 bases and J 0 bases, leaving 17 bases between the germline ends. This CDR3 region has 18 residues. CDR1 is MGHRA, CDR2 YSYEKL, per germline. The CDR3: CASSQLSRAGHSYNEQFF. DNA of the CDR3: TGCGCCAGCAGCCAACTTTCGCGAGCGGGTCACTCCTACAATGAGCAGTTCTTC.

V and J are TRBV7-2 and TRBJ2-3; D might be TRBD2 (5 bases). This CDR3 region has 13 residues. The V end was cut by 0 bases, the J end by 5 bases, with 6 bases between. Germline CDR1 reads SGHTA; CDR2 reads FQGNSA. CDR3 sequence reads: CASSLAAGDTQYF. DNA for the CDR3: TGTGCCAGCAGCTTAGCGGCGGGAGATACGCAGTATTTT. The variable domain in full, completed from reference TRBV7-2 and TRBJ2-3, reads GAGVSQSPSNKVTEKGKDVELRCDPISGHTALYWYRQSLGQGLEFLIYFQGNSAPDKSGLPSDRFSAERTGGSVSTLTIQRTQQEDSAVYLCASSLAAGDTQYFGPGTRLTVL.

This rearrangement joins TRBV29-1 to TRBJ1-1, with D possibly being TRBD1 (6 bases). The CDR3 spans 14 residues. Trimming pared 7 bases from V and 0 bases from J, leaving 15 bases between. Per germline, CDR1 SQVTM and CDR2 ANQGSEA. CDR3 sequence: CSARRTAMNTEAFF. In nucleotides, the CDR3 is TGCAGCGCCCGAAGGACAGCGATGAACACTGAAGCTTTCTTT.

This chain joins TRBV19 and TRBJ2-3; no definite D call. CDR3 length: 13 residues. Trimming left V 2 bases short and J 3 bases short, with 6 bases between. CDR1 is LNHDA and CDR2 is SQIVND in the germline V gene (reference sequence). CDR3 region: CASSIQLTDTQYF. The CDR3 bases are TGTGCCAGTAGTATACAGTTGACAGATACGCAGTATTTT.

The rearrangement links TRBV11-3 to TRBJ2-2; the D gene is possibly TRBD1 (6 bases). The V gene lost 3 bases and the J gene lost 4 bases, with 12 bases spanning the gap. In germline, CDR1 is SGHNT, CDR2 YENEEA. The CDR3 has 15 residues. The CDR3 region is CASSFAGAGTGELFF. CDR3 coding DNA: TGTGCCAGCAGCTTTGCAGGGGCCGGCACCGGGGAGCTGTTTTTT.

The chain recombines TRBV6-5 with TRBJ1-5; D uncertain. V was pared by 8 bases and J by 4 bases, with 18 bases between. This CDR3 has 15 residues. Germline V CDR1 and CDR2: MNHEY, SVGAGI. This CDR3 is CASRPDGLWNQPQHF. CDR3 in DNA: TGTGCCAGCCGCCCCGATGGTTTATGGAATCAGCCCCAGCATTTT.

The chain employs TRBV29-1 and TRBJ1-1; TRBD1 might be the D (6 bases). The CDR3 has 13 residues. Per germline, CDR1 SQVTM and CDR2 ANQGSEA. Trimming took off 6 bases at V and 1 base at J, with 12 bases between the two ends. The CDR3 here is CSVSHRENTEAFF. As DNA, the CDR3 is TGCAGCGTGAGCCACAGGGAGAACACTGAAGCTTTCTTT.

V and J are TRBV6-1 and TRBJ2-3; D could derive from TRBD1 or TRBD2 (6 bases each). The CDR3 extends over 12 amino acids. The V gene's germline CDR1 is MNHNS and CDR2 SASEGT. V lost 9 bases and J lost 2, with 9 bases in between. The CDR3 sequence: CASRGVTDTQYF. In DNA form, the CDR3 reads TGTGCCAGTAGGGGGGTCACAGATACGCAGTATTTT.

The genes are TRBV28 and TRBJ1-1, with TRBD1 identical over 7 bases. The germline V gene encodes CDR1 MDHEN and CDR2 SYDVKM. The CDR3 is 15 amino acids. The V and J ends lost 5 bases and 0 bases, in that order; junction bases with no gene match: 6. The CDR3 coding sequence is TGTGCCAGCAGTGTATCCGGGACAGTGAACACTGAAGCTTTCTTT. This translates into CASSVSGTVNTEAFF.

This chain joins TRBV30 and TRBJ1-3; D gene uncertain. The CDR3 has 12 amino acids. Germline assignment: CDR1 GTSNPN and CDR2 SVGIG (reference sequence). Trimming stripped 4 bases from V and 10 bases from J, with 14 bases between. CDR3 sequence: CAWTARDGTIYF. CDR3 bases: TGTGCCTGGACAGCAAGGGATGGAACCATATATTTT.

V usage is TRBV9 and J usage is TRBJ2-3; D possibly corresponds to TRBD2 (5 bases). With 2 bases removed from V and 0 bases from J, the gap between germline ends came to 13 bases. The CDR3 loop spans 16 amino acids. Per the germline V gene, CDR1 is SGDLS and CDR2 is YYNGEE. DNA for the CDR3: TGTGCCAGCAGCGTCAACACTAGGTGGAGCACAGATACGCAGTATTTT. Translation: CASSVNTRWSTDTQYF. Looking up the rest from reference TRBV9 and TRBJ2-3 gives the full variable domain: DSGVTQTPKHLITATGQRVTLRCSPRSGDLSVYWYQQSLDQGLQFLIQYYNGEERAKGNILERFSAQQFPDLHSELNLSSLELGDSALYFCASSVNTRWSTDTQYFGPGTRLTVL.

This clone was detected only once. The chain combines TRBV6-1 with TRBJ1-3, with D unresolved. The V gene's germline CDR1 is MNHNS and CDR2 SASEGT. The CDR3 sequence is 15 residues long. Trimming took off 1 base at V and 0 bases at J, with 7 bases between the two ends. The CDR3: CASSEGSFSGNTIYF. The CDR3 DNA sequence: TGTGCCAGCAGTGAAGGTTCCTTCTCTGGAAACACCATATATTTT.

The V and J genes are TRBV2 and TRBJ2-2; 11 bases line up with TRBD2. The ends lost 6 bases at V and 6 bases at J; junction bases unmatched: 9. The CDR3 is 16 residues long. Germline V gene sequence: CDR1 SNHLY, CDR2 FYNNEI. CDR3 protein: CASSALSGRGAGELFF. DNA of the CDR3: TGTGCCAGCAGCGCGCTTAGCGGGAGGGGGGCCGGGGAGCTGTTTTTT.

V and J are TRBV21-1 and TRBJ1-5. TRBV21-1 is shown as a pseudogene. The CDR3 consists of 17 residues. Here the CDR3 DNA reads TGTGCCAGCAGCAAAGACCTGGGGGCGGGAGGCAATCAGCCCCAGCATTTT. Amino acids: CASSKDLGAGGNQPQHF.

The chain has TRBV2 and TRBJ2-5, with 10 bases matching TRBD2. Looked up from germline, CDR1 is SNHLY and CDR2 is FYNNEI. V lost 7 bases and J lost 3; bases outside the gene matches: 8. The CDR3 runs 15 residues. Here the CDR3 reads CASTSNGLAEETQYF. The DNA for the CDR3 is TGTGCCAGCACCTCAAATGGACTAGCGGAAGAGACCCAGTACTTC.

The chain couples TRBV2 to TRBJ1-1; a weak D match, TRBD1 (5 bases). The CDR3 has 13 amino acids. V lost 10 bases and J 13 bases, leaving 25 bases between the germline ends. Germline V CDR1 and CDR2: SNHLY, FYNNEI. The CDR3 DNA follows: TGTGCCACCAGCAAAGGGGAGCCTTTGAATGTTTTCTTT. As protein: CATSKGEPLNVFF.